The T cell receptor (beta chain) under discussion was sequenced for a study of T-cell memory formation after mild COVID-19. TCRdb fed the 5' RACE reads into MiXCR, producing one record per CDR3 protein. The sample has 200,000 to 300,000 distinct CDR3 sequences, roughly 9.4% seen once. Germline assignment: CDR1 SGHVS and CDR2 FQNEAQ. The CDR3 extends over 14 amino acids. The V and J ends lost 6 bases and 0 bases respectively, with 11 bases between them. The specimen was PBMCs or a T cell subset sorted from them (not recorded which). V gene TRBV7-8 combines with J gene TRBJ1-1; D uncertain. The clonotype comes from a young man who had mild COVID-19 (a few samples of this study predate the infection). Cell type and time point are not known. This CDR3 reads CASSSQVVNTEAFF. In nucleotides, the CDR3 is TGTGCCAGCAGTTCCCAGGTTGTGAACACTGAAGCTTTCTTT.